The clone carrying this T cell receptor beta chain was counted ten times or more. Its specificity is unknown. The patients chosen for sequencing had shown expansion of CD8+CD57+ cells (detected by flow cytometry). With no exception, the patients had severe acquired aplastic anemia. The TCR beta profiling, which covered VDJ combination and CDR3 sequence, was carried out using genomic DNA as the template. From the reads, TCRdb called clonotypes with MiXCR, one entry per CDR3 protein. The sample has 150,000 or so distinct CDR3 sequences, 45% to 50% seen once. This sample is drawn from a study of CD8+CD57+ T cells in acquired aplastic anemia. Overall study results and limits: Researchers report that about 28 CD8+ CDR3 sequences appeared in both patients and controls. Between patients and controls, CD8+ Simpson's diversity did not vary significantly.

Germline CDR1 is SGHTA and CDR2 is FQGTGA. The germline V and J ends were trimmed by 5 bases and 6 bases, with 17 bases remaining between them. This CDR3 is built from 15 residues. The sequence was collected from a human donor with aplastic anemia. Sample: sorted CD4+, CD8+, or CD8+CD57+ T cells (not recorded which) from PBMCs. This chain joins TRBV7-3 and TRBJ2-1; a weak D match, TRBD2 (6 bases). CDR3 region: CASSPDWGGGNEQFF. CDR3 sequence (DNA): TGTGCCAGCAGCCCGGACTGGGGAGGTGGCAATGAGCAGTTCTTC.